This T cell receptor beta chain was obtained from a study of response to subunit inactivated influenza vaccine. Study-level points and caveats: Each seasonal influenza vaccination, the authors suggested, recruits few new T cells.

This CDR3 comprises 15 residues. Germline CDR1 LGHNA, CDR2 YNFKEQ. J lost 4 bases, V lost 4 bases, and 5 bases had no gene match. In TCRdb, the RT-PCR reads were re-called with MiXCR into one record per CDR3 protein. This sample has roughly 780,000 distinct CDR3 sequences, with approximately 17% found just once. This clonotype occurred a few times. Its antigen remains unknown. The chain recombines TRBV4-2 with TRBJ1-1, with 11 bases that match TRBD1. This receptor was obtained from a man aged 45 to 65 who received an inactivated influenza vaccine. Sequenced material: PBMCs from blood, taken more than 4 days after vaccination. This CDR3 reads CASSPRDRGSTEAFF. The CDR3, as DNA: TGTGCCAGCAGCCCAAGGGACAGGGGGAGCACTGAAGCTTTCTTT.